These 9 T cell receptor beta chains came from one sample sequenced in a study of CD8 T cells in Susac syndrome. The RNA, about 0.5 to 1 ug, was put through reverse transcription using random hexamers. TCRdb reanalysed the immunoSEQ multiplex PCR reads using MiXCR and keeps one entry per CDR3 protein. The table has 95,000 to 150,000 distinct CDR3 sequences, around 95% seen once; the top ten hold approximately 0.2%. The sample was CD8+ T cells from PBMCs. All receptors derive from a human donor with Susac syndrome.

The rearrangement uses TRBV9 and TRBJ1-2; D uncertain. Germline V gives CDR1 SGDLS, CDR2 YYNGEE. The germline V and J ends were trimmed by 5 bases and 6 bases, with 23 bases remaining between them. The CDR3 spans 16 residues. The CDR3 reads CASSLKPGPAWDGYTF. The CDR3 DNA sequence: TGTGCCAGCAGTCTCAAACCGGGCCCAGCATGGGATGGCTACACCTTC.

This chain joins TRBV12-3 or TRBV12-4 and TRBJ2-4, with D possibly being TRBD1 (6 bases). This CDR3 is 16 amino acids long. The V and J ends lost 3 bases and 0 bases respectively, with 12 bases between them. The CDR3 bases are TGTGCCAGCAGTTTTGAGGGACACTTAGCCAAAAACATTCAGTACTTC. It specifies CASSFEGHLAKNIQYF.

This rearrangement joins TRBV30 to TRBJ1-1; D remains unclear. The germline CDR1 and CDR2 sequences are GTSNPN and SVGIG (reference sequence). The CDR3 runs to 13 residues. V was cut by 7 bases and J by 2 bases, with 14 bases left in between. This CDR3 reads CAYETETNTEAFF. In DNA form, the CDR3 reads TGTGCCTATGAGACGGAGACAAACACTGAAGCTTTCTTT. Looking up the rest from reference TRBV30 and TRBJ1-1 gives the full variable domain: SQTIHQWPATLVQPVGSPLSLECTVEGTSNPNLYWYRQAAGRGLQLLFYSVGIGQISSEVPQNLSASRPQDRQFILSSKKLLLSDSGFYLCAYETETNTEAFFGQGTRLTVV.

The V call is TRBV7-3, the J call TRBJ1-1; TRBD1 might be the D (5 bases). The length of the CDR3 is 17 residues. CDR1 is SGHTA and CDR2 is FQGTGA in the germline V gene. Between the trimmed V and J ends, which lost 2 bases and 2 bases, there was a span of 18 bases. DNA of the CDR3: TGTGCCAGCAGCTTAGGCGCCCCACGGGGGGGAAACACTGAAGCTTTCTTT. Protein: CASSLGAPRGGNTEAFF.

This sequence joins TRBV28 and TRBJ2-7; D call uncertain. This CDR3 contains 15 residues. Germline V lookup: CDR1 MDHEN, CDR2 SYDVKM. Trimming shortened V by 3 bases and J by 0 bases, and 12 bases separated the two germline ends. CDR3 in DNA: TGTGCCAGCAGTTTGATATCCGAGATCTCCTACGAGCAGTACTTC. It encodes CASSLISEISYEQYF.

The V and J genes are TRBV13 and TRBJ1-6, with D hard to call. The germline V and J ends were trimmed by 1 base and 7 bases, with 11 bases remaining between them. Germline V gives CDR1 PRHDT, CDR2 FYEKMQ (reference sequence). This CDR3 region has 15 residues. The CDR3: CASSLAGAGNSPLHF. CDR3 in DNA: TGTGCCAGCAGCTTAGCAGGAGCAGGCAATTCACCCCTCCACTTT.

This clonotype is a singleton in its sample. This rearrangement joins TRBV5-4 to TRBJ1-1; D gene unclear. Germline V gene sequence: CDR1 SGHNT, CDR2 YYREEE (reference sequence). V lost 3 bases and J lost 4, with 10 bases in between. This CDR3 contains 13 residues. CDR3 region: CASSSGSGTEAFF. As DNA, the CDR3 is TGTGCCAGCAGCTCAGGAAGCGGCACTGAAGCTTTCTTT.

V gene TRBV4-1 combines with J gene TRBJ2-3; TRBD2 matches at 9 bases. V was clipped by 0 bases and J by 6 bases; unmatched bases: 7. CDR1 is MGHRA and CDR2 is YSYEKL in the germline V gene. The CDR3 is made up of 16 amino acids. CDR3 sequence reads: CASSQDRGGARDTQYF. The DNA for the CDR3 is TGCGCCAGCAGCCAAGATCGCGGGGGGGCCCGGGATACGCAGTATTTT.

This chain links TRBV3-1 with TRBJ2-7; D is possibly TRBD1 (6 bases). Trimming took off 0 bases at V and 2 bases at J, with 8 bases between the two ends. Germline assignment: CDR1 LGHDT and CDR2 YNNKEL (reference sequence). The length of the CDR3 is 14 residues. DNA for the CDR3: TGTGCCAGCAGCCAAGAACAGGGTACCTACGAGCAGTACTTC. Its translation: CASSQEQGTYEQYF.